This T cell receptor (beta chain) was identified in a study of shared clonotypes between healthy human individuals. Broader study findings: Represented genetic and exposure-history diversity was restricted by having few donors.

This clone was counted a few times. Its antigen is not identified. It was across several immunoSEQ plates that each subset's genomic DNA was evenly split. Sequencing was performed with immunoSEQ multiplex PCR; in TCRdb, only in-frame clones are kept and a portion is missing. The sample lists around 430,000 clones, 75% to 85% occurring once. The source is a woman aged 40 to 49 in good health. Some clones in this sample may be carry-over from other donors' samples. Sequencing was performed on PBMCs.

DNA of the CDR3: TGTGCCAGCAGCTTCGGTAGCACCTACGAGCAGTACTTC. This codes for CASSFGSTYEQYF. The rearrangement links TRBV5-8 to TRBJ2-7; D unclear. CDR1 SGHTS and CDR2 YDEGEE come from the germline V gene. This CDR3 contains 13 residues. Deletions cut 2 bases from V and 2 bases from J, with 8 bases between. The full variable domain, completed using reference TRBV5-8 and TRBJ2-7, is EAGVTQSPTHLIKTRGQQATLRCSPISGHTSVYWYQQALGLGLQFLLWYDEGEERNRGNFPPRFSGRQFPNYSSELNVNALELEDSALYLCASSFGSTYEQYFGPGTRLTVT.